This entry concerns a single T cell receptor beta chain. The sample originates from a study of blood T cell repertoires in COVID-19. The V gene end was trimmed by 2 bases and the J gene end by 1 base; junction bases not matched to a gene: 9. This CDR3 comprises 19 residues. CDR1 is SGDLS, CDR2 YYNGEE, per germline. Method: immunoSEQ multiplex PCR; TCRdb's copy keeps in-frame clones and lacks some. Of approximately 76,000 clones detected, more than 80% appear once; the ten largest clones hold 35%. This TCR derives from a woman of 80 years or more with active or convalescent COVID-19. The rearrangement uses TRBV9 and TRBJ2-2, with TRBD2 matching 12 bases. The source material was peripheral blood. CDR3 in amino acids: CASSVRLAGVTLNTGELFF. The CDR3 region has the DNA TGTGCCAGCAGCGTTCGACTAGCGGGGGTGACCCTGAACACCGGGGAGCTGTTTTTT.